These T cell receptor beta chains were read from a single sample in a study of cytomegalovirus exposure and HLA in healthy donors. Sequenced by immunoSEQ multiplex PCR; TCRdb stores in-frame clones only, minus some. The sample shows tens of thousands of clones, more than 65% of them seen only once. The source material was PBMCs. The receptors come from a woman aged 35 to 49 in good health and CMV-seropositive. Both conserved end residues are part of each CDR3. Fields, in order: D gene, clone size, V gene, J gene, CDR3 DNA, CDR3 protein. A D gene is named only where the DNA matches it firmly. Size is stated for part of the rows, as once, few or many counts, or as a class when the clone is expanded.

.	.	TRBV18	TRBJ2-5	TGTGCCAGCTCTCGGGGGAGCGAGACCCAGTACTTC	CASSRGSETQYF
.	.	TRBV7-2	TRBJ1-6	TGTGCCAGCAGCTCCGGGTCACTATATTCACCCCTCCACTTT	CASSSGSLYSPLHF
.	.	TRBV7-9	TRBJ2-1	TGTGCCAGCAGCTTAGACGGAGCTAGGGGTAATGAGCAGTTCTTC	CASSLDGARGNEQFF
.	few	TRBV19	TRBJ1-5	TGTGCCAGTAGTAAGACCCAGGCTGGCAATCAGCCCCAGCATTTT	CASSKTQAGNQPQHF
.	.	TRBV4-2	TRBJ1-6	TGTGCCAGCAGCCAAGATCTGGCGGCAGCCTCACCCCTCCACTTT	CASSQDLAAASPLHF
.	once	TRBV12-5	TRBJ2-1	TGTGCTAGTGGTCCCTCCCAGTTCTTC	CASGPSQFF
.	once	TRBV7-6	TRBJ2-7	TGTGCCAGCAGCTTAGACAAATACGAGCAGTACTTC	CASSLDKYEQYF
.	few	TRBV28	TRBJ2-3	TGTGCCAGCAGTCCGTACTCGGCAGGAACAGATACGCAGTATTTT	CASSPYSAGTDTQYF
TRBD2	.	TRBV9	TRBJ2-5	TGTGCCAGCAGCGTAACCCAGCGGGGGGACCAAGAGACCCAGTACTTC	CASSVTQRGDQETQYF
TRBD2	.	TRBV29-1	TRBJ2-7	TGCAGCGTGCAACTAGCGGACCGGTACGAGCAGTACTTC	CSVQLADRYEQYF
.	.	TRBV6-6	TRBJ2-7	TGTGCCAGCAGGCTCTTAGGGGGGGGCGACGAGCAGTACTTC	CASRLLGGGDEQYF
TRBD1	few	TRBV5-6	TRBJ1-5	TGTGCCAGCAGCATGTACAGGGGAGCCAATCAGCCCCAGCATTTT	CASSMYRGANQPQHF
TRBD1	.	TRBV5-1	TRBJ1-5	TGCGCCAGCAGCCCCCAGGGGGGAAGCAATCAGCCCCAGCATTTT	CASSPQGGSNQPQHF
TRBD1	medium-sized	TRBV28	TRBJ1-5	TGTGCCAGCAGTGACTCCTCTTCCGGGACAGGGAGGAATCAGCCCCAGCATTTT	CASSDSSSGTGRNQPQHF
TRBD1	.	TRBV7-2	TRBJ1-1	TGTGCCAGCAGCTCGGGACAGGGTCACACTGAAGCTTTCTTT	CASSSGQGHTEAFF
.	.	TRBV2	TRBJ2-1	TGTGCCAGCACCGAAAGGGAGTGGCACAATGAGCAGTTCTTC	CASTEREWHNEQFF
.	.	TRBV2	TRBJ1-4	TGTGCCAGCAAAGGTCCACAGTCTAATGAAAAACTGTTTTTT	CASKGPQSNEKLFF
.	.	TRBV7-9	TRBJ2-5	TGTGCCAGCACGAGACTCGGGGGGCTCGAGACCCAGTACTTC	CASTRLGGLETQYF
.	once	TRBV6-6	TRBJ2-1	TGTGCCAGCAGTAACAGGGATCTTAGCTCCTACAATGAGCAGTTCTTC	CASSNRDLSSYNEQFF
TRBD1	.	TRBV5-1	TRBJ2-3	TGCGCCAGCAATAGGGGGCGGTCAGATACGCAGTATTTT	CASNRGRSDTQYF
.	.	TRBV16	TRBJ1-2	TGTGCCAGCAGCCAGATCCGCGGTAGTAACGGCTACACCTTC	CASSQIRGSNGYTF
TRBD2	once	TRBV30	TRBJ2-5	TGTGCCTGGAGCGCCATGAGACTAGCGGGGGGGCTCGAGACCCAGTACTTC	CAWSAMRLAGGLETQYF
.	.	TRBV4-3	TRBJ2-4	TGCGCCAGCAGCCAAGATGAGGCACAGGATCTTATAGCCAAAAACATTCAGTACTTC	CASSQDEAQDLIAKNIQYF
.	.	TRBV6-5	TRBJ2-1	TGTGCCAGCCGGGTTAGCGGTTCGGGGAATGAGCAGTTCTTC	CASRVSGSGNEQFF
TRBD1	.	TRBV5-1	TRBJ1-1	TGCGCCAGCAGCACACGGACAGGCATGAACACTGAAGCTTTCTTT	CASSTRTGMNTEAFF
.	few	TRBV11-2	TRBJ2-3	TGTGCCAGCAGGAGGGGCACCGGGACAAACTTAGATACGCAGTATTTT	CASRRGTGTNLDTQYF
.	.	TRBV28	TRBJ1-5	TGTGCCAGCAGTGTCAGGGGCCGGCGGGGCAATCAGCCCCAGCATTTT	CASSVRGRRGNQPQHF
.	few	TRBV5-1	TRBJ2-5	TGCGCCAGCAGCCCTATGACAGGCCAAGAGACCCAGTACTTC	CASSPMTGQETQYF
TRBD2	.	TRBV7-6	TRBJ2-7	TGTGCCAGCAGCGGGGAGGGATTCTTC	CASSGEGFF
.	.	TRBV7-2	TRBJ2-2	TGTGCCAGCAGGCCCACAGGGATCGGGGAGCTGTTTTTT	CASRPTGIGELFF
.	.	TRBV30	TRBJ2-5	TGTGCCTGGAGTGGGGTAGCGGAGACCCAGTACTTC	CAWSGVAETQYF
.	.	TRBV6-5	TRBJ2-7	TGTGCCAGCAGGCCGGGACAAAACTACGAGCAGTACTTC	CASRPGQNYEQYF
TRBD2	.	TRBV5-6	TRBJ2-2	TGTGCCAGCAGCTCTACTAGCGGCCCGACCGGGGAGCTGTTTTTT	CASSSTSGPTGELFF
TRBD2	.	TRBV28	TRBJ2-3	TGTGCCAGCAGTAGAGCGGGAGGGGGGGATACGCAGTATTTT	CASSRAGGGDTQYF
.	.	TRBV28	TRBJ2-7	TGTGCCAGCAGTTTCGCGTCTAGCGAGACCTACGAGCAGTACTTC	CASSFASSETYEQYF
TRBD2	.	TRBV5-6	TRBJ2-3	TGTGCCAGCAGCATAAGCGGGAGTGGGGCTAGCACAGATACGCAGTATTTT	CASSISGSGASTDTQYF
.	.	TRBV19	TRBJ1-1	TGTGCCAGTAGTATACAGGGTCGCACTGAAGCTTTCTTT	CASSIQGRTEAFF
.	.	TRBV25-1	TRBJ2-7	TGTGCCAGCAGTGGGCCCTCCTACGAGCAGTACTTC	CASSGPSYEQYF
.	.	TRBV10-3	TRBJ1-5	TGTGCCATCGGAGGAGGGGAATTGCCCCAGCATTTT	CAIGGGELPQHF
.	.	TRBV5-1	TRBJ1-4	TGCGCCAGCAGCTCGGGGATGGAGGAAAAACTGTTTTTT	CASSSGMEEKLFF
.	.	TRBV27	TRBJ2-1	TGTGCCAGCAGTGACACTCCGTCCTCCTACAATGAGCAGTTCTTC	CASSDTPSSYNEQFF
TRBD1	.	TRBV5-6	TRBJ1-5	TGTGCCAGCAGCGGGACAGGGGTTGGTGGCAATCAGCCCCAGCATTTT	CASSGTGVGGNQPQHF
.	.	TRBV4-3	TRBJ1-1	TGCGCCAGCAGCCAAGGTTCAGGAGCTTTCTTT	CASSQGSGAFF
.	many	TRBV2	TRBJ1-5	TGTGCCAGCAGAGCCGGAGGTTTTACCAATCAGCCCCAGCATTTT	CASRAGGFTNQPQHF
TRBD1	.	TRBV5-5	TRBJ1-1	TGTGCCAGCAGCGCCCGGACAGGAGTTGAAGCTTTCTTT	CASSARTGVEAFF
TRBD2	.	TRBV7-3	TRBJ2-3	TGTGCCAGCAGCTTAAATGCGGGGGGGATCCTTTGGGGCACAGATACGCAGTATTTT	CASSLNAGGILWGTDTQYF
TRBD2	.	TRBV10-1	TRBJ2-3	TGCGCCAGCAGTGGGGGGACTAGCGGCCAGTCTAGCACAGATACGCAGTATTTT	CASSGGTSGQSSTDTQYF
.	.	TRBV6-1	TRBJ2-7	TGTGCCAGCAGTGTTGAAACAGGACCCTACGAGCAGTACTTC	CASSVETGPYEQYF
.	few	TRBV13	TRBJ2-3	TGTGCCAGCAGCCCTTTGTCGGATACGCAGTATTTT	CASSPLSDTQYF
.	few	TRBV30	TRBJ1-3	TGTGCAACCCGGGGGATAGGCAAGACTGGAAACACCATATATTTT	CATRGIGKTGNTIYF
TRBD1	.	TRBV9	TRBJ1-4	TGTGCCAGCAGCACCAGGGACAGACTAAATGAAAAACTGTTTTTT	CASSTRDRLNEKLFF
.	.	TRBV10-1	TRBJ2-7	TGCGCCAGCAGTGACCCCTCAGGACTCCTTTTCTACGAGCAGTACTTC	CASSDPSGLLFYEQYF
TRBD1	.	TRBV6-6	TRBJ1-1	TGTGCCAGCAGGAAAACACAGGGGGAGTATGAAGCTTTCTTT	CASRKTQGEYEAFF
TRBD1	.	TRBV4-3	TRBJ2-7	TGCGCCAGCAGCCAAGATCGAGGGACAGGGGTCGAGCAGTACTTC	CASSQDRGTGVEQYF
.	.	TRBV2	TRBJ2-1	TGTGCCAGCAGTGGCCCAGGGGGGACCCGCAGGTTCTTC	CASSGPGGTRRFF
.	.	TRBV15	TRBJ2-5	TGTGCCACCAGCGGAGTAGGGGGAGTAGTGTCCCAGTACTTC	CATSGVGGVVSQYF
.	.	TRBV11-2	TRBJ2-3	TGTGCCAGCAGCTCACACCGGGACTGGAGCACAGATACGCAGTATTTT	CASSSHRDWSTDTQYF
.	.	TRBV2	TRBJ1-1	TGTGCCAGCAGAGGACAGGAAGCTTTCTTT	CASRGQEAFF
TRBD1	.	TRBV7-2	TRBJ1-4	TGTGCCAGCAGCTCAACAGGGGGCGGAAAACTGTTTTTT	CASSSTGGGKLFF